One and the same sample provided the 18 T cell receptor beta chains below, sequenced in a study of regulatory T cells in long-lasting Graves disease. The time point is: newly diagnosed GD, antithyroid drugs for less than 3 months. The TCR library used RNA extracted from PBMCs. Arm-PCR of CDR3 regions with iRepertoire HTBI primers generated TCR beta libraries. MiXCR, run by TCRdb on the multiplex PCR reads, gives a single entry per CDR3 protein. The sample includes 400,000 to 550,000 distinct CDR3 sequences, 16% seen only once; the top ten take about 25%. The sample was also linked to a second study, of T cells in Graves' hyperthyroidism and ophthalmopathy.

The sample here was peripheral blood mononuclear cells (PBMCs), taken at new diagnosis, from a patient treated with antithyroid drugs. The receptors were sampled from a woman between 18 and 30 years old with Graves disease.

The sample holds many counts of this clonotype. This chain uses TRBV28 with TRBJ1-1, with D hard to call. Germline V gene data show CDR1 as MDHEN and CDR2 as SYDVKM. V was trimmed by 5 bases and J by 0 bases, leaving 7 bases between them. This CDR3 is 13 amino acids long. CDR3 DNA sequence: TGTGCCAGCAGTCCCCCAGTGAACACTGAAGCTTTCTTT. This translates into CASSPPVNTEAFF. Drawing the rest from reference TRBV28 and TRBJ1-1, the complete variable domain is DVKVTQSSRYLVKRTGEKVFLECVQDMDHENMFWYRQDPGLGLRLIYFSYDVKMKEKGDIPEGYSVSREKKERFSLILESASTNQTSMYLCASSPPVNTEAFFGQGTRLTVV.

This clonotype was detected many times. This chain joins TRBV29-1 and TRBJ2-7, with 8 bases lining up with TRBD2. Trimming at V came to 8 bases and at J to 3 bases, leaving 12 bases not matched to a gene. From germline, CDR1 is SQVTM and CDR2 ANQGSEA. The CDR3 is 14 amino acids. This CDR3 is CSFSRGTSNYEQYF. The DNA for the CDR3 is TGCAGCTTCTCGAGGGGGACTAGTAACTACGAGCAGTACTTC.

This clonotype appeared a few times. V gene TRBV29-1 combines with J gene TRBJ1-5, with no clear D. V was cut by 4 bases and J by 0 bases, with 7 bases left in between. The CDR3 contains 13 residues. Germline V gene sequence: CDR1 SQVTM, CDR2 ANQGSEA. The CDR3 DNA is TGCAGCGTTGCACAGAATAGCAATCAGCCCCAGCATTTT. Protein: CSVAQNSNQPQHF.

This clonotype came up many times. This sequence joins TRBV12-3 or TRBV12-4 and TRBJ1-5; D gene ambiguous. Trimming pared 3 bases from V and 7 bases from J, leaving 10 bases between. This CDR3 contains 13 residues. CDR3 in amino acids: CASSLRVGQPQHF. The CDR3 region has the DNA TGTGCCAGCAGTTTGAGGGTTGGGCAGCCCCAGCATTTT.

This clonotype has ten or more counts. The V call is TRBV28, the J call TRBJ2-5; D perhaps matches TRBD2 (5 bases). This CDR3 is 14 amino acids long. Germline assignment: CDR1 MDHEN and CDR2 SYDVKM. V was cut by 3 bases and J by 5 bases, with 13 bases left in between. For the CDR3, the DNA is TGTGCCAGCAGTTTGGACGGGGTGAGGGAGACCCAGTACTTC. It encodes CASSLDGVRETQYF.

This clonotype was seen a few times. This chain connects TRBV30 to TRBJ2-1; the D is unclear. The CDR3 sequence is 14 residues long. Trimming stripped 4 bases from V and 1 base from J, with 11 bases between. Germline loops: CDR1 GTSNPN, CDR2 SVGIG (reference sequence). The CDR3 sequence is CAWTPPGSYNEQFF. CDR3 in DNA: TGTGCCTGGACCCCGCCCGGGTCCTACAATGAGCAGTTCTTC. Based on the CDR3 plus reference TRBV30 and TRBJ2-1, the full variable domain is SQTIHQWPATLVQPVGSPLSLECTVEGTSNPNLYWYRQAAGRGLQLLFYSVGIGQISSEVPQNLSASRPQDRQFILSSKKLLLSDSGFYLCAWTPPGSYNEQFFGPGTRLTVL.

In its sample, this clonotype was seen many times. The rearrangement joins TRBV10-3 to TRBJ2-1; 9 nucleotides agree with TRBD2. The ends lost 6 bases at V and 0 bases at J; junction bases unmatched: 9. This CDR3 contains 17 residues. Germline V gene data show CDR1 as ENHRY and CDR2 as SYGVKD. The CDR3 loop is CAISRGGTSSSYNEQFF. CDR3 bases: TGTGCCATCAGCCGCGGCGGGACTAGCAGCTCCTACAATGAGCAGTTCTTC.

In its sample, this clonotype was seen a few times. This chain uses TRBV29-1 with TRBJ2-1; 12 bases fit TRBD2. Germline V gene lookup returns CDR1 SQVTM and CDR2 ANQGSEA. The V segment lost 4 bases and the J segment 8 bases; nucleotides outside the gene matches: 24. CDR3 length equals 20 residues. Written as DNA, the CDR3 is TGCAGCGTTGTTCGAGCGACAGGGGTCCGGACTAGCGGGGCCTTCCATGAGCAGTTCTTC. Protein product: CSVVRATGVRTSGAFHEQFF.

This clonotype was recorded at least ten times. The chain is built from TRBV28 and TRBJ1-3; D ambiguous. Germline loops: CDR1 MDHEN, CDR2 SYDVKM. V lost 6 bases, J lost 6 bases, and 15 bases lay in between. CDR3 size: 14 residues. In DNA, the CDR3 is TGTGCCAGCAGCTTTCGACGCCCGGAAAACACCATATATTTT. Its protein product is CASSFRRPENTIYF.

As concerns this clonotype: A far larger clone is a single base away, which makes a read error likely. V and J are TRBV20-1 and TRBJ2-7; maybe TRBD2 (6 bases). The CDR3 has 14 residues. The V and J ends lost 3 bases and 7 bases respectively, with 19 bases between them. The V gene's germline CDR1 is DFQATT and CDR2 SNEGSKA (reference sequence). The CDR3 coding sequence is TGCAGTGCTAGTCAAGCGGGCTCCTACAATGAGCAGTACTTC. It yields the protein CSASQAGSYNEQYF.

This sequence joins TRBV7-9 and TRBJ2-2, with 7 bases matching TRBD2. V dropped 5 bases and J dropped 6; count of bases not matched to a gene: 9. In germline, CDR1 is SEHNR, CDR2 FQNEAQ (reference sequence). The CDR3 totals 15 residues. Here the CDR3 DNA reads TGTGCCAGCAGCCGTTTGCGGGAGCCATCCGGGGAGCTGTTTTTT. Translated, it gives CASSRLREPSGELFF.

This clonotype was recorded many times. The chain couples TRBV28 to TRBJ2-5; D is possibly TRBD1 (7 bases). This CDR3 has 13 amino acids. The V gene's germline CDR1 is MDHEN and CDR2 SYDVKM. V dropped 3 bases and J dropped 4 bases, with 9 bases sitting between them. The DNA of the CDR3 is TGTGCCAGCAGTTTCCAGGGGGGAGAGACCCAGTACTTC. Its protein product is CASSFQGGETQYF.

V gene TRBV9 combines with J gene TRBJ2-2, with D tentatively TRBD2 (5 bases). Germline V gene sequence: CDR1 SGDLS, CDR2 YYNGEE. This CDR3 has 15 amino acids. The V and J ends lost 4 bases and 4 bases respectively, with 14 bases between them. The CDR3 bases are TGTGCCAGCAGCTTATCGGGCCGGGGCACCGGGGAGCTGTTTTTT. This encodes CASSLSGRGTGELFF.

Ten or more counts support this clonotype. The gene calls are TRBV20-1 and TRBJ2-3, with 12 bases lining up with TRBD2. The CDR3 spans 16 residues. V gave up 0 bases and J gave up 0 bases; unmatched junction bases: 1. CDR1 and CDR2 from the germline V gene are DFQATT and SNEGSKA (reference sequence). CDR3 loop: CSARDLAGGSTDTQYF. The CDR3 DNA follows: TGCAGTGCTAGAGACCTAGCGGGAGGGAGCACAGATACGCAGTATTTT.

In its sample, this clonotype was seen many times. The rearrangement joins TRBV4-1 to TRBJ2-1; the match to TRBD2 covers 10 bases. With V trimmed by 3 bases and J by 6 bases, 8 bases remained unmatched. CDR1 and CDR2 from the germline V gene are MGHRA and YSYEKL. This CDR3 has 16 residues. CDR3 sequence reads: CASSQPTGTSVNEQFF. CDR3 DNA: TGCGCCAGCAGCCAGCCCACCGGGACTAGCGTCAATGAGCAGTTCTTC.

The table lists this clonotype with many counts. The rearrangement links TRBV12-3 or TRBV12-4 to TRBJ1-2; no firm D call. Trimming removed 4 bases from V and 10 bases from J, with 10 bases in between. The CDR3 totals 11 residues. CDR3 amino acids: CASSSGINYTF. CDR3 in DNA: TGTGCCAGCAGTTCCGGGATCAACTACACCTTC.

The chain links TRBV7-8 to TRBJ2-1; 8 nucleotides agree with TRBD2. Germline CDR1 reads SGHVS; CDR2 reads FQNEAQ. The CDR3 extends over 18 amino acids. After removal of 5 bases from V and 3 bases from J, the junction contained 15 bases not matched to a gene. This CDR3 is CASSRRPGRGVIYNEQFF. In nucleotides, the CDR3 is TGTGCCAGCAGCCGCCGCCCAGGGCGGGGGGTTATCTACAATGAGCAGTTCTTC.

This chain links TRBV11-3 with TRBJ2-1, with TRBD2 matching 10 bases. CDR3 length equals 15 residues. The germline CDR1 and CDR2 sequences are SGHNT and YENEEA. The V gene end was trimmed by 5 bases and the J gene end by 4 bases; junction bases not matched to a gene: 5. The CDR3 coding sequence is TGTGCCAGCAGCATAACTAGCGGGGCTTACAATGAGCAGTTCTTC. This sequence encodes CASSITSGAYNEQFF.